This TCR beta chain was observed in a study of cytotoxic CD8 clonotypes in ibrutinib-treated CLL. Study-wide points: Public clonotypes (which were uncommon) either contracted or remained stable on treatment. Whereas clonality rose at ibrutinib response, it declined toward baseline at progression. Sampling time points were not equivalent between sustained-remission and progressing patients.

Sequencing sought depths of 1 in 200,000 to 1 in 1 million T cells. Assay used: immunoSEQ multiplex PCR; TCRdb lists only in-frame clones, some missing. The sample contains some 200,000 clones, around 72% of which appear only once. In regard to this clone: Its antigen remains unidentified.

CDR3 length equals 14 residues. The V end lost 4 bases, the J end lost 1 base, and 7 bases lay between the germline ends. Germline V lookup: CDR1 MGHDK, CDR2 SYGVNS. This TCR was sampled from a human donor with chronic lymphocytic leukemia. The sequencing here drew on PBMCs, taken after 24 months of ibrutinib treatment. V is TRBV25-1 and J is TRBJ2-2; D remains unclear. CDR3 sequence: CASSVTGNTGELFF. CDR3 coding DNA: TGTGCCAGCAGTGTTACGGGGAACACCGGGGAGCTGTTTTTT. Full variable domain (outside the CDR3, taken from reference TRBV25-1 and TRBJ2-2): EADIYQTPRYLVIGTGKKITLECSQTMGHDKMYWYQQDPGMELHLIHYSYGVNSTEKGDLSSESTVSRIRTEHFPLTLESARPSHTSQYLCASSVTGNTGELFFGEGSRLTVL.